Listed below are T cell receptor beta chains from one sample, sequenced in a study of cytomegalovirus exposure and HLA in healthy donors. Only in-frame clones appear in the TCRdb table, and some are missing; sequencing was by immunoSEQ multiplex PCR. This table holds 180,000 or so clones, 60% to 85% found once. Sequenced material: PBMCs. These receptor sequences come from a female donor in good health and CMV-seronegative. The CDR3 runs from the conserved cysteine through the conserved F or W. Fields, in order: V gene, clone size, D gene, J gene, CDR3 protein, CDR3 DNA. D genes are given only for firm matches. Not every row has a clone size; where given, it reads once, few, many or a size class.

V: TRBV27; size: -; D: TRBD2; J: TRBJ2-1; CDR3: CASSLLWATSGGAYEQFF; DNA: TGTGCCAGCAGTTTACTCTGGGCCACTAGCGGGGGGGCCTATGAGCAGTTCTTC
V: TRBV4-3; size: -; D: TRBD1; J: TRBJ1-1; CDR3: CASSRTGGSGRAEAFF; DNA: TGCGCCAGCAGCCGAACAGGGGGCTCCGGAAGGGCTGAAGCTTTCTTT
V: TRBV5-4; size: -; D: -; J: TRBJ1-1; CDR3: CASSQAGGAYTEAFF; DNA: TGTGCCAGCAGCCAGGCGGGGGGCGCGTACACTGAAGCTTTCTTT
V: TRBV11-3; size: -; D: TRBD2; J: TRBJ2-7; CDR3: CASSSPGTSGSYYEQYF; DNA: TGTGCCAGCAGCTCCCCAGGGACTAGCGGGAGTTACTACGAGCAGTACTTC
V: TRBV25-1; size: -; D: -; J: TRBJ1-5; CDR3: CASSDGADSNQPQHF; DNA: TGTGCCAGCAGTGATGGGGCAGATAGCAATCAGCCCCAGCATTTT
V: TRBV5-6; size: -; D: TRBD2; J: TRBJ2-2; CDR3: CASWGTSGRLNTGELFF; DNA: TGTGCCAGCTGGGGGACTAGCGGGCGATTGAACACCGGGGAGCTGTTTTTT
V: TRBV19; size: once; D: -; J: TRBJ2-2; CDR3: CASSSGANIGELFF; DNA: TGTGCCAGTAGTAGCGGGGCCAATATCGGGGAGCTGTTTTTT
V: TRBV28; size: -; D: TRBD1; J: TRBJ2-7; CDR3: CASSPPDRLYEQYF; DNA: TGTGCCAGCAGCCCCCCGGACAGGTTATACGAGCAGTACTTC
V: TRBV11-2; size: -; D: -; J: TRBJ2-3; CDR3: CASSGRLDTQYF; DNA: TGTGCCAGCAGCGGCCGCTTAGATACGCAGTATTTT
V: TRBV4-3; size: -; D: -; J: TRBJ2-3; CDR3: CASSQERLARGTDTQYF; DNA: TGCGCCAGCAGCCAAGAACGGCTAGCCCGGGGCACAGATACGCAGTATTTT
V: TRBV7-9; size: -; D: TRBD1; J: TRBJ2-1; CDR3: CASSPTDRGNEQFF; DNA: TGTGCCAGCAGTCCAACAGACAGGGGCAATGAGCAGTTCTTC
V: TRBV30; size: -; D: -; J: TRBJ1-2; CDR3: CAWRPETYGYTF; DNA: TGTGCCTGGAGACCAGAAACCTATGGCTACACCTTC
V: TRBV5-1; size: -; D: -; J: TRBJ2-2; CDR3: CASSTDRTNTGELFF; DNA: TGCGCCAGCAGCACCGACAGGACCAACACCGGGGAGCTGTTTTTT
V: TRBV9; size: -; D: TRBD1; J: TRBJ1-2; CDR3: CASSVDYRGSYGYTF; DNA: TGTGCCAGCAGCGTGGACTACAGGGGGTCCTATGGCTACACCTTC
V: TRBV7-6; size: -; D: -; J: TRBJ2-3; CDR3: CASSLAAEADTQYF; DNA: TGTGCCAGCAGCTTAGCGGCTGAGGCAGATACGCAGTATTTT
V: TRBV6-5; size: -; D: -; J: TRBJ2-6; CDR3: CASSYGQSSGANVLTF; DNA: TGTGCCAGCAGTTATGGACAGAGCTCTGGGGCCAACGTCCTGACTTTC
V: TRBV19; size: -; D: TRBD1; J: TRBJ1-2; CDR3: CATRTGDYGYTF; DNA: TGTGCCACTAGGACAGGGGATTATGGCTACACCTTC
V: TRBV29-1; size: -; D: TRBD2; J: TRBJ2-1; CDR3: CSGGGSSYNEQFF; DNA: TGCAGCGGCGGCGGGAGTAGCTACAATGAGCAGTTCTTC
V: TRBV20-1; size: once; D: -; J: TRBJ2-5; CDR3: CSATAEETQYF; DNA: TGCAGCGCTACAGCGGAGGAGACCCAGTACTTC
V: TRBV4-2; size: few; D: -; J: TRBJ2-5; CDR3: CASSQDLGGHETQYF; DNA: TGTGCCAGCAGCCAAGACTTGGGGGGGCATGAGACCCAGTACTTC
V: TRBV7-2; size: -; D: TRBD1; J: TRBJ1-5; CDR3: CASSQTGAPNQPQHF; DNA: TGTGCCAGCAGCCAGACAGGGGCCCCCAATCAGCCCCAGCATTTT
V: TRBV6-1; size: -; D: -; J: TRBJ2-1; CDR3: CASSPGVYNEQFF; DNA: TGTGCCAGCAGCCCGGGGGTCTACAATGAGCAGTTCTTC
V: TRBV4-2; size: -; D: TRBD2; J: TRBJ2-1; CDR3: CASSQTLAGEFYNEQFF; DNA: TGTGCCAGCAGCCAAACACTAGCGGGAGAGTTCTACAATGAGCAGTTCTTC
V: TRBV7-9; size: -; D: TRBD1; J: TRBJ1-1; CDR3: CASSWDSLNTEAFF; DNA: TGTGCCAGCAGCTGGGACAGCCTGAACACTGAAGCTTTCTTT
V: TRBV18; size: -; D: -; J: TRBJ2-5; CDR3: CASSPSGETQYF; DNA: TGTGCCAGCTCACCATCCGGAGAGACCCAGTACTTC
V: TRBV18; size: -; D: TRBD1; J: TRBJ2-1; CDR3: CASSSGQGYNEQFF; DNA: TGTGCCAGCTCATCCGGACAGGGCTACAATGAGCAGTTCTTC
V: TRBV4-3; size: -; D: TRBD1; J: TRBJ1-1; CDR3: CASSQPGTGLNTEAFF; DNA: TGCGCCAGCAGCCAACCAGGGACAGGGCTGAACACTGAAGCTTTCTTT